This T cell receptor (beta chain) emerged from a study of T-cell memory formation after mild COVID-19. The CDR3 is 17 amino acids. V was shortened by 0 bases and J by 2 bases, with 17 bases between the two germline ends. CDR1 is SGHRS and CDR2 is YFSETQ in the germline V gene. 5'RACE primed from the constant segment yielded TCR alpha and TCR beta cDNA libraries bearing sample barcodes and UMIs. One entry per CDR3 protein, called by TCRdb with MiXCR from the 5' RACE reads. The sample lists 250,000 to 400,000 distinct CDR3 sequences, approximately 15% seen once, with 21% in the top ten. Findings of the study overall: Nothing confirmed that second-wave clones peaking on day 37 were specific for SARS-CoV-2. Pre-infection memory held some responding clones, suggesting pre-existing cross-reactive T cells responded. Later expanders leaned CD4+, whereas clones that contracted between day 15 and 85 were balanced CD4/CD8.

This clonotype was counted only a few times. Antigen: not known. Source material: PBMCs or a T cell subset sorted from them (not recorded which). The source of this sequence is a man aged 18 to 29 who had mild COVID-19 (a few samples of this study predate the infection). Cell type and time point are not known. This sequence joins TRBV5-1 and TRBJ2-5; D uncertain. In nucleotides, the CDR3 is TGCGCCAGCAGCTTGGTACTGGGGAAGCCCCTACAAGAGACCCAGTACTTC. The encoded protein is CASSLVLGKPLQETQYF.